This TCR beta chain was identified in a study of early T cells in non-severe SARS-CoV-2 infection. Overall study: Unsorted whole blood bulk RNA was sequenced, with unpaired chains. Study-level points and caveats: The study's VDJdb matching favored anti-spike CD8 responses and missed private and CD4 specificities.

CDR1 SNHLY and CDR2 FYNNEI come from the germline V gene. The CDR3 runs 17 residues. Between the trimmed V and J ends, which lost 3 bases and 4 bases, there was a span of 21 bases. Unique molecular identifiers were affixed to single, distinct cDNA molecules. Each CDR3 protein is one row after TCRdb ran MiXCR on the 5' RACE reads. Of over 75,000 distinct CDR3 sequences listed, less than 15% are singletons. This clonotype came up many times. Its target is not known. The sequenced sample consisted of whole blood. V is TRBV2 and J is TRBJ1-2; possible D gene TRBD1, 6 bases. This TCR was recovered from an adult who was a healthcare worker with PCR-confirmed SARS-CoV-2 infection or an uninfected control (not recorded which). The CDR3, as DNA: TGTGCCAGCAGTGAGGAATTTGGACGGACAGTACGCTATGGCTACACCTTC. Protein: CASSEEFGRTVRYGYTF.